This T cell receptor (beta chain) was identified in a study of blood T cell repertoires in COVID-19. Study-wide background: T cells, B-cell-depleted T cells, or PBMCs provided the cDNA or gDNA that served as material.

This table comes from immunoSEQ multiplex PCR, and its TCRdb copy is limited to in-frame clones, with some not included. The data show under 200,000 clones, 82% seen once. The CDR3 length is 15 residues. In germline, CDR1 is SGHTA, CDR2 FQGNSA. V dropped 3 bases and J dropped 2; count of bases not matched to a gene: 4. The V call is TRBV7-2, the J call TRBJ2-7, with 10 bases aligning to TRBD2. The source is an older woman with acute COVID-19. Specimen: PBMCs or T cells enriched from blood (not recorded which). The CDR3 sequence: CASSFASGSPYEQYF. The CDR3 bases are TGTGCCAGCAGCTTCGCTAGCGGGAGCCCCTACGAGCAGTACTTC.